Listed here is a single TCR beta chain. Trimming took off 8 bases at V and 4 bases at J, with 17 bases between the two ends. The V gene's germline CDR1 is MNHEY and CDR2 SVGEGT. CDR3 size: 15 residues. The data are from a study of human T cells and chemical hapten exposure. Study as a whole: A 2 cm by 2 cm inner upper arm patch received 2% DPC for sensitization.

Time point indicated: patch test 1, 2 weeks after DPC sensitization. The treatment denotes: therapeutic diphenylcyclopropenone sensitization with weekly scalp DPC. TCRdb independently ran MiXCR on the RACE reads; one entry per CDR3 protein. The sample lists under 200,000 distinct CDR3 sequences, more than 14% occurring once. The source material was whole blood, sampled in connection with sensitization to the hapten diphenylcyclopropenone (DPC). This receptor was identified in a woman in her 30s with alopecia areata. Some clones in this sample may be carry-over from other donors' samples. This sequence joins TRBV6-2 or TRBV6-3 and TRBJ2-2, with no clear D. Here the CDR3 reads CASVPGGVPTGELFF. CDR3 nucleotide sequence: TGTGCCAGCGTACCCGGTGGGGTACCCACCGGGGAGCTGTTTTTT.